The rows below give T cell receptor beta chains drawn from one sample of a study of shared clonotypes between healthy human individuals. The data were produced by immunoSEQ multiplex PCR, yet TCRdb's version contains in-frame clones alone and is incomplete. The sample has a few million clones, approximately 92% seen once. The sequenced sample consisted of naive CD4+ T cells sorted from blood. These receptors were taken from a man between 18 and 29 years old in good health. CDR3s include the opening cysteine and the closing phenylalanine or tryptophan. D genes are given only for firm matches. Where a row states a size, it is once, few, many or the class of an expanded clone; other rows omit it.

V,J,size,D,CDR3,DNA
TRBV5-4,TRBJ1-1,-,TRBD1,CASSLGRQGANTEAFF,TGTGCCAGCAGCTTGGGCCGACAGGGGGCGAACACTGAAGCTTTCTTT
TRBV29-1,TRBJ2-3,-,TRBD2,CSGISGGPTDTQYF,TGCAGCGGTATCAGCGGGGGGCCCACAGATACGCAGTATTTT
TRBV5-4,TRBJ2-1,-,TRBD2,CASFPRGSSYNEQFF,TGTGCCAGCTTCCCGCGGGGGAGCTCCTACAATGAGCAGTTCTTC
TRBV9,TRBJ2-3,-,-,CASSGPLIGGRYTQYF,TGTGCCAGCAGCGGACCCCTGATCGGTGGCCGCTATACGCAGTATTTT
TRBV5-8,TRBJ1-1,-,-,CASSSWTANTEAFF,TGTGCCAGCAGCTCGTGGACCGCGAACACTGAAGCTTTCTTT
TRBV4-3,TRBJ2-1,once,TRBD2,CASSQGPGTSDNEQFF,TGCGCCAGCAGCCAAGGCCCCGGGACTAGCGACAATGAGCAGTTCTTC
TRBV7-8,TRBJ2-5,-,TRBD2,CASSSRTSGGAGETQYF,TGTGCCAGCAGCTCCCGGACTAGCGGGGGGGCCGGAGAGACCCAGTACTTC
TRBV30,TRBJ2-7,-,-,CAWSVRWEQYF,TGTGCCTGGAGTGTAAGGTGGGAGCAGTACTTC
TRBV7-2,TRBJ2-7,once,TRBD2,CASSTGTSRTYEQYF,TGTGCCAGCAGCACCGGGACTAGCAGGACCTACGAGCAGTACTTC
TRBV10-3,TRBJ1-1,-,-,CAISDGAANTEAFF,TGTGCCATCAGTGATGGAGCGGCGAACACTGAAGCTTTCTTT
TRBV18,TRBJ2-7,-,TRBD1,CASSPPGQGADEQYF,TGTGCCAGCTCACCACCGGGCCAGGGGGCGGACGAGCAGTACTTC
TRBV6-5,TRBJ2-3,-,TRBD1,CASSSWTGGLTDTQYF,TGTGCCAGCAGTTCGTGGACAGGGGGCTTGACAGATACGCAGTATTTT
TRBV10-3,TRBJ2-4,once,TRBD1,CAISERQGVTKNIQYF,TGTGCCATCAGTGAGAGACAGGGGGTAACCAAAAACATTCAGTACTTC
TRBV2,TRBJ1-2,-,TRBD1,CASSEQGSRGSF,TGTGCCAGCAGCGAACAGGGGTCGAGGGGATCCTTC
TRBV6-5,TRBJ1-6,-,TRBD1,CASWGQGYNSPLHF,TGTGCCAGCTGGGGACAGGGCTATAATTCACCCCTCCACTTT
TRBV18,TRBJ1-3,-,-,CASSTTESGNTIYF,TGTGCCAGCTCAACCACTGAATCTGGAAACACCATATATTTT
TRBV10-2,TRBJ2-1,-,-,CASIPQGGEQFF,TGCGCCAGCATCCCACAGGGAGGTGAGCAGTTCTTC
TRBV7-3,TRBJ2-6,-,-,CASSLVSGANVLTF,TGTGCCAGCAGCTTAGTTTCTGGGGCCAACGTCCTGACTTTC
TRBV5-1,TRBJ1-5,-,-,CASRTGPESNQPQHF,TGCGCCAGCAGAACCGGGCCCGAAAGCAATCAGCCCCAGCATTTT
TRBV14,TRBJ1-5,-,-,CASSQEFRPDQPQHF,TGTGCCAGCAGCCAAGAATTCAGGCCCGACCAGCCCCAGCATTTT
TRBV5-1,TRBJ2-7,-,TRBD2,CASSALTSGGTYEQYF,TGCGCCAGCAGCGCGTTGACTAGCGGGGGGACCTACGAGCAGTACTTC
TRBV5-4,TRBJ2-5,-,-,CASSFQRVRSETQYF,TGTGCCAGCAGCTTCCAGAGGGTGCGGTCAGAGACCCAGTACTTC
TRBV28,TRBJ2-3,-,-,CASSSRRHTDTQYF,TGTGCCAGCAGTTCGCGACGGCACACAGATACGCAGTATTTT
TRBV12-5,TRBJ2-3,-,TRBD1,CASGSGTGTDTQYF,TGTGCTAGTGGTTCGGGGACAGGTACAGATACGCAGTATTTT
TRBV10-2,TRBJ1-1,-,-,CASTPGRGNTEAFF,TGCGCCAGCACTCCGGGGCGCGGGAACACTGAAGCTTTCTTT
TRBV7-8,TRBJ2-7,-,TRBD2,CASRRLAGDYEQYF,TGTGCCAGCAGGCGACTAGCGGGAGACTACGAGCAGTACTTC
TRBV5-6,TRBJ2-3,-,-,CASSLAQGSTDTQYF,TGTGCCAGCAGCTTGGCACAGGGATCCACAGATACGCAGTATTTT
TRBV29-1,TRBJ1-2,-,-,CSVGQGYGYTF,TGCAGCGTTGGCCAGGGCTATGGCTACACCTTC
TRBV4-3,TRBJ2-7,-,-,CASSQGLVPSYEQYF,TGCGCCAGCAGCCAAGGACTAGTCCCCTCCTACGAGCAGTACTTC
TRBV27,TRBJ1-2,-,-,CASSHIDRKDSYTF,TGTGCCAGCAGTCACATCGATAGGAAAGACTCCTATACCTTC
TRBV7-9,TRBJ2-3,-,TRBD1,CASSSGDRGIDF,TGTGCCAGCAGCTCGGGGGACAGGGGGATTGATTTT
TRBV5-1,TRBJ1-2,-,-,CASSLRTDQVGYTF,TGCGCCAGCAGCTTAAGGACGGACCAAGTCGGCTACACCTTC
TRBV30,TRBJ1-5,-,-,CAWSLTSNQPQHF,TGTGCCTGGAGTCTGACGAGCAATCAGCCCCAGCATTTT
TRBV6-5,TRBJ2-1,-,TRBD2,CASSSPAAGGYNEQFF,TGTGCCAGCAGTTCCCCGGCAGCGGGGGGATACAATGAGCAGTTCTTC
TRBV21-1,TRBJ2-1,-,-,CASSTSGSAYNEQFF,TGTGCCAGCAGCACTAGCGGGAGTGCCTACAATGAGCAGTTCTTC
TRBV10-2,TRBJ1-5,-,-,CASSGTSNQPQHF,TGCGCCAGCAGTGGGACTAGCAATCAGCCCCAGCATTTT
TRBV4-1,TRBJ2-3,-,TRBD2,CASSPFASGGIYTQYF,TGCGCCAGCAGCCCATTTGCTAGCGGGGGAATTTATACGCAGTATTTT
TRBV5-1,TRBJ2-7,-,TRBD2,CASSLVSSGEGEQYF,TGCGCCAGCAGCTTGGTGTCTAGCGGTGAGGGCGAGCAGTACTTC
TRBV6-4,TRBJ1-2,once,-,CASSDSRAGYGYTF,TGTGCCAGCAGTGACTCGAGGGCAGGCTATGGCTACACCTTC
TRBV2,TRBJ2-1,-,-,CASRPDGNNEQFF,TGTGCCAGCAGGCCGGACGGCAACAATGAGCAGTTCTTC
TRBV18,TRBJ2-1,-,TRBD1,CASSLGTGGYNEQFF,TGTGCCAGCTCACTGGGGACAGGGGGCTACAATGAGCAGTTCTTC
TRBV7-2,TRBJ1-2,-,TRBD1,CASSPGQGSGYTF,TGTGCCAGCAGCCCCGGACAGGGGAGTGGCTACACCTTC
TRBV18,TRBJ1-1,-,-,CASSPGVTDTEAFF,TGTGCCAGCTCACCAGGGGTGACGGACACTGAAGCTTTCTTT
TRBV5-1,TRBJ1-1,once,TRBD1,CASSLQGAPTEAFF,TGCGCCAGCAGCTTACAGGGGGCGCCCACTGAAGCTTTCTTT
TRBV7-2,TRBJ2-7,-,TRBD1,CASSLGDSASYEQYF,TGTGCCAGCAGCTTAGGGGACAGTGCCTCCTACGAGCAGTACTTC